These 18 T cell receptor beta chains were all obtained from the same sample, sequenced in a study of shared clonotypes between healthy human individuals. TCRdb's table, derived via immunoSEQ multiplex PCR, lists solely in-frame clones and lacks some. The repertoire consists of 1.6 million or so clones, with roughly 96% occurring once and the leading ten covering over 1%. Sequencing input: naive CD4+ T cells sorted from blood. The sample's subset: CD45RA+ positively selected. The source is a man younger than 45 in good health.

With respect to this clone: Other DNA sequences in the same sample also yield this CDR3. J is TRBJ2-5 and V is TRBV5-1, with D maybe TRBD1 (5 bases). This CDR3 is 14 amino acids long. Germline assignment: CDR1 SGHRS and CDR2 YFSETQ. V dropped 0 bases and J dropped 2 bases, with 8 bases sitting between them. Here the CDR3 reads CASSLASGQETQYF. Here the CDR3 DNA reads TGCGCCAGCAGCTTGGCCTCAGGGCAAGAGACCCAGTACTTC.

This clone has a single count. The J gene is TRBJ2-7, the V gene TRBV19; 10 nucleotides match TRBD2. Per germline, CDR1 LNHDA and CDR2 SQIVND (reference sequence). Trimming removed 6 bases from V and 0 bases from J; junction bases left unmatched: 5. The CDR3 covers 15 residues. The CDR3 spells CASRPLAGGSYEQYF. In DNA form, the CDR3 reads TGTGCCAGTAGGCCTTTAGCGGGAGGCTCCTACGAGCAGTACTTC.

This clone came up a few times. The rearrangement uses TRBV1 and TRBJ2-2; the table's D call, TRBD2, has no DNA check behind it. TRBV1 is a listed pseudogene. The CDR3 has 16 amino acids. The CDR3 loop is CTSSQTSGRNTGELFF. Here the CDR3 DNA reads TGCACCAGCAGCCAGACTAGCGGGAGAAACACCGGGGAGCTGTTTTTT.

The chain carries TRBV13 and TRBJ2-3; TRBD2 is a possible D gene (6 bases). CDR3 size: 15 residues. Trimming cost V 3 bases and J 0 bases, with 10 bases left between them. CDR1 and CDR2 (germline): PRHDT, FYEKMQ (reference sequence). The CDR3 spells CASSLGGVSTDTQYF. CDR3 DNA sequence: TGTGCCAGCAGCTTGGGCGGGGTAAGCACAGATACGCAGTATTTT.

This sequence joins TRBV13 and TRBJ2-7, with a possible D match to TRBD2 (5 bases). V was shortened by 4 bases and J by 9 bases, with 22 bases between the two germline ends. Germline loops: CDR1 PRHDT, CDR2 FYEKMQ (reference sequence). The CDR3 is made up of 15 amino acids. CDR3 residues: CASSSLASSWNGQYF. The DNA of the CDR3 is TGTGCCAGCAGCTCGTTGGCTAGCAGTTGGAACGGGCAGTACTTC. Filled out from reference TRBV13 and TRBJ2-7, the complete variable domain reads AAGVIQSPRHLIKEKRETATLKCYPIPRHDTVYWYQQGPGQDPQFLISFYEKMQSDKGSIPDRFSAQQFSDYHSELNMSSLELGDSALYFCASSSLASSWNGQYFGPGTRLTVT.

The V call is TRBV7-9, the J call TRBJ1-1; a weak D match, TRBD1 (5 bases). The CDR3 sequence is 10 residues long. V was cut by 10 bases and J by 6 bases, with 9 bases left in between. Germline loops: CDR1 SEHNR, CDR2 FQNEAQ (reference sequence). The CDR3 coding sequence is TGTGCCACCCGGGGCTCTGAAGCTTTCTTT. The encoded protein is CATRGSEAFF.

The chain links TRBV5-1 to TRBJ2-3; TRBD2 agrees at 7 bases. From germline, CDR1 is SGHRS and CDR2 YFSETQ. Trimming removed 8 bases from V and 6 bases from J; junction bases left unmatched: 9. The CDR3 is 13 amino acids. CDR3 sequence reads: CASGTTYGDTQYF. CDR3 nucleotides: TGCGCCAGTGGGACTACCTATGGGGATACGCAGTATTTT. The complete variable domain, with remaining parts taken from reference TRBV5-1 and TRBJ2-3, reads KAGVTQTPRYLIKTRGQQVTLSCSPISGHRSVSWYQQTPGQGLQFLFEYFSETQRNKGNFPGRFSGRQFSNSRSEMNVSTLELGDSALYLCASGTTYGDTQYFGPGTRLTVL.

This clone was recorded only once. This rearrangement joins TRBV7-9 to TRBJ2-1, with TRBD2 matching over 13 bases. The CDR3 is 16 residues long. J gave up 7 bases and V 4 bases, and 7 bases lay outside the gene matches. Germline V gives CDR1 SEHNR, CDR2 FQNEAQ (reference sequence). Here the CDR3 DNA reads TGTGCCAGCAGCTCAATTGGGACTAGCGGGAAGAATGAGCAGTTCTTC. This codes for CASSSIGTSGKNEQFF.

This clone was detected once. An end of the junction does not agree with germline; a read error may underlie this. The chain is built from TRBV25-1 and TRBJ2-7, with 7 bases aligning to TRBD1. The V gene's germline CDR1 is MGHDK and CDR2 SYGVNS. CDR3 length: 18 residues. The CDR3 DNA follows: TGTGCCAGCAGTGAATACGGGCCTCAGACAGGGCGCTCCCACGAGCAGTACTTC. Its translation is CASSEYGPQTGRSHEQYF.

The chain is built from TRBV28 and TRBJ2-1; possible D gene TRBD2, 5 bases. This CDR3 contains 13 residues. CDR1 and CDR2 (germline): MDHEN, SYDVKM. Trimming shortened V by 3 bases and J by 8 bases, and 11 bases separated the two germline ends. The CDR3 here is CASSFGGRDEQFF. CDR3 coding DNA: TGTGCCAGCAGTTTCGGAGGAAGAGATGAGCAGTTCTTC. Full variable domain (missing parts from reference TRBV28 and TRBJ2-1): DVKVTQSSRYLVKRTGEKVFLECVQDMDHENMFWYRQDPGLGLRLIYFSYDVKMKEKGDIPEGYSVSREKKERFSLILESASTNQTSMYLCASSFGGRDEQFFGPGTRLTVL.

As for this clone: The sample has other DNA sequences that encode this CDR3 too. The V and J genes are TRBV6-5 and TRBJ2-7, with a tentative D call TRBD2 (5 bases). Germline V gene sequence: CDR1 MNHEY, CDR2 SVGAGI. The CDR3 has 14 amino acids. Trimming pared 0 bases from V and 1 base from J, leaving 7 bases between. The CDR3 nucleotides are TGTGCCAGCAGTTACTCGAGGGTTTCCTACGAGCAGTACTTC. This sequence encodes CASSYSRVSYEQYF.

The chain employs TRBV7-9 and TRBJ2-2; D is ambiguous. The length of the CDR3 is 13 residues. V lost 5 bases to trimming and J lost 6 bases, with 10 bases between them. Per germline, CDR1 SEHNR and CDR2 FQNEAQ (reference sequence). This CDR3 reads CASSPRQPGELFF. Here the CDR3 DNA reads TGTGCCAGCAGCCCGAGGCAACCCGGGGAGCTGTTTTTT.

The genes are TRBV10-3 and TRBJ2-7, with 10 bases that match TRBD2. The junction had 5 bases not matched to a gene; V was cut back by 3 bases and J by 0 bases. Germline V gene lookup returns CDR1 ENHRY and CDR2 SYGVKD. CDR3 length equals 16 residues. This CDR3 reads CAISERTSGYSYEQYF. In DNA, the CDR3 is TGTGCCATCAGTGAAAGGACTAGCGGTTACTCCTACGAGCAGTACTTC.

V usage is TRBV4-3 and J usage is TRBJ1-2, with TRBD1 as a possible D gene (5 bases). Germline CDR1 LGHNA, CDR2 YSLEER. This CDR3 comprises 13 residues. Trimming took off 4 bases at V and 7 bases at J, with 13 bases between the two ends. CDR3 residues: CASSPRGGFGYTF. The DNA of the CDR3 is TGCGCCAGCAGCCCAAGGGGAGGGTTTGGCTACACCTTC.

The CDR3 DNA reads as TGTGCCAGCACAGGGACCAGGGGCACTGAAGCTTTCTTT. This encodes CASTGTRGTEAFF. The chain links TRBV2 to TRBJ1-1; D is perhaps TRBD1 (6 bases). CDR1 and CDR2 (germline): SNHLY, FYNNEI. This CDR3 is built from 13 residues. Trimming took 7 bases from V and 4 from J, leaving 13 bases between them. Variable domain in full (rest from reference TRBV2 and TRBJ1-1): EPEVTQTPSHQVTQMGQEVILRCVPISNHLYFYWYRQILGQKVEFLVSFYNNEISEKSEIFDDQFSVERPDGSNFTLKIRSTKLEDSAMYFCASTGTRGTEAFFGQGTRLTVV.

The rearrangement uses TRBV5-8 and TRBJ2-7, with D maybe TRBD1 (6 bases). Germline-derived CDR1 and CDR2 are SGHTS and YDEGEE. Trimming shortened V by 2 bases and J by 6 bases, and 15 bases separated the two germline ends. This CDR3 has 14 residues. This CDR3 is CASSLGQRSSEQYF. The CDR3 bases are TGTGCCAGCAGCTTAGGACAGAGGAGCAGCGAGCAGTACTTC.

Of note for this clone: The same CDR3 arises from other DNA sequences in this sample as well. The gene calls are TRBV18 and TRBJ1-3; D not certain. From germline, CDR1 is KGHSH and CDR2 LQKENI. CDR3 size: 15 residues. Trimming removed 1 base at V and 0 bases at J, with 7 bases between. The CDR3, as DNA: TGTGCCAGCTCACCACTTGAAAGCTCTGGAAACACCATATATTTT. Protein product: CASSPLESSGNTIYF. Full variable domain (rest looked up from reference TRBV18 and TRBJ1-3): NAGVMQNPRHLVRRRGQEARLRCSPMKGHSHVYWYRQLPEEGLKFMVYLQKENIIDESGMPKERFSAEFPKEGPSILRIQQVVRGDSAAYFCASSPLESSGNTIYFGEGSWLTVV.

This chain uses TRBV5-1 with TRBJ2-7; 7 nucleotides align to TRBD1. Germline assignment: CDR1 SGHRS and CDR2 YFSETQ. V gave up 0 bases and J gave up 5 bases; unmatched junction bases: 14. The length of the CDR3 is 17 residues. This CDR3 is CASSLGMRTVTGDEQYF. The CDR3 nucleotides read TGCGCCAGCAGCTTGGGGATGCGGACAGTCACAGGGGACGAGCAGTACTTC.